This T cell receptor beta chain stems from a study of blood T cell repertoires in COVID-19. Study details: The United States, Italy and Spain supplied acute and convalescent COVID-19 samples. From T cells, B-cell-depleted T cells, or PBMCs came the material, which was cDNA or gDNA.

This table comes from immunoSEQ multiplex PCR, and its TCRdb copy is limited to in-frame clones, with some not included. The repertoire consists of more than 150,000 clones, with 60% to 80% occurring once and the leading ten covering roughly 14%. Germline loops: CDR1 LNHDA, CDR2 SQIVND (reference sequence). The CDR3 runs 14 residues. Trimming took 6 bases from V and 2 from J; bases not matched to a gene: 5. Those designated as exposed participants met a COVID-19 case within 2 weeks before study entry. In the case of this clone: Other DNA sequences in the same sample also yield this CDR3.

The chain combines TRBV19 with TRBJ1-2, with 8 positions matching TRBD1. The sequencing sample was made of PBMCs or T cells enriched from blood (not recorded which). The receptor's source is a man aged 60-69 years who had been exposed to COVID-19. The CDR3 DNA is TGTGCCAGTAGCGGGACAGGAGTAAACTATGGCTACACCTTC. Translated, it gives CASSGTGVNYGYTF.